This T cell receptor beta chain was sequenced in a study of shared T cell receptors in the human thymus. The table came from immunoSEQ multiplex PCR; TCRdb's copy has only in-frame clones and leaves some out. The table has some 660,000 clones, over 75% seen once; the top ten hold approximately 0.0097%. CDR3 length equals 13 residues. Germline CDR1 SQVTM, CDR2 ANQGSEA. V dropped 6 bases and J dropped 4; count of bases not matched to a gene: 9. This clone was picked up one time. This sample also belongs to another study, concerning human thymus T cells. That source reports: Corrective cardiac operations yielded the resected thymus tissue.

The sample was thymocytes. This sequence originates from a boy in the first two years of life with a congenital heart defect. The chain combines TRBV29-1 with TRBJ2-7; TRBD1 aligns across 7 bases. The CDR3 nucleotides are TGCAGCGTCGCCGACAGGGTAGGGTACGAGCAGTACTTC. Translated: CSVADRVGYEQYF.